The 2 T cell receptor beta chains reported below all come from one sample, sequenced in a study of shared clonotypes between healthy human individuals. Some clones are missing from TCRdb's copy, which holds only in-frame ones; the method was immunoSEQ multiplex PCR. The sample carries 550,000 to 600,000 clones, 70% to 80% recorded once. The sequenced sample consisted of PBMCs. The receptors stem from a woman in her thirties or forties in good health. Some clones in this sample may be carry-over from other donors' samples.

The chain is built from TRBV19 and TRBJ1-2; 10 bases line up with TRBD1. This CDR3 contains 15 residues. V lost 5 bases to trimming and J lost 8 bases; unmatched junction nucleotides: 11. Germline V gives CDR1 LNHDA, CDR2 SQIVND (reference sequence). The CDR3: CASSLSGQGIEGYTF. CDR3 coding DNA: TGTGCCAGTAGTCTCTCGGGACAGGGGATCGAGGGCTACACCTTC.

This clone was seen a handful of times. The J gene is TRBJ1-5, the V gene TRBV7-2; TRBD1 matches 8 bases. V shed 5 bases and J 2 bases; nucleotides not matched to a gene: 2. Germline-derived CDR1 and CDR2 are SGHTA and FQGNSA. This CDR3 contains 14 residues. As DNA, the CDR3 is TGTGCCAGCAGCGACAGGGGCGGCAATCAGCCCCAGCATTTT. As protein: CASSDRGGNQPQHF. The entire variable domain, with the rest obtained from reference TRBV7-2 and TRBJ1-5, is as follows: GAGVSQSPSNKVTEKGKDVELRCDPISGHTALYWYRQSLGQGLEFLIYFQGNSAPDKSGLPSDRFSAERTGGSVSTLTIQRTQQEDSAVYLCASSDRGGNQPQHFGDGTRLSIL.